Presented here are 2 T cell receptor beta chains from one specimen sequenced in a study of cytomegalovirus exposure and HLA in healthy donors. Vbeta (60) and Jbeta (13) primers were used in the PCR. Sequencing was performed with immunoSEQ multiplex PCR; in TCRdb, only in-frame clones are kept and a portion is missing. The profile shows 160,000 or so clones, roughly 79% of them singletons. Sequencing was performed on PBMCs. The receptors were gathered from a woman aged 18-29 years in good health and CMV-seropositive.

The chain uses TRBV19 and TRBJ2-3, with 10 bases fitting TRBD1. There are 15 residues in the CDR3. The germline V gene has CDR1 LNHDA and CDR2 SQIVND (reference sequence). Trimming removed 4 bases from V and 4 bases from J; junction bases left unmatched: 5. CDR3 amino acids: CASSTLGTGADTQYF. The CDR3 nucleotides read TGTGCCAGTAGTACGCTCGGGACAGGGGCAGATACGCAGTATTTT.

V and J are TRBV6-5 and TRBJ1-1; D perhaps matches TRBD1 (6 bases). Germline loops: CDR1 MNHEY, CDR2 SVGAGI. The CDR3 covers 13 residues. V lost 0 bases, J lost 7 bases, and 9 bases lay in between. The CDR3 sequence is CASSYSKGGEAFF. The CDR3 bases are TGTGCCAGCAGTTACTCGAAAGGGGGTGAAGCTTTCTTT.